Below are 5 T cell receptor beta chains sequenced from a single sample in a study of molecular identifiers for immune sequencing clone quantification. TCRdb re-called the PCR reads with MiXCR, one entry per CDR3 protein. The repertoire consists of approximately 550,000 distinct CDR3 sequences, with around 23% occurring once and the leading ten covering 0.7% to 0.9%. Specimen: naive CD8+ T cells from blood, with Jurkat cell RNA spiked in. Specified subset: FACS-sorted CD8+CD4-CCR7+CD45RA+ naive T cells. These TCRs come from a human donor in good health. Some libraries in this study had Jurkat cell RNA spiked in.

In the case of this clonotype: This could be a read error, since a much larger clone is one nucleotide away. The CDR3 ends on some other residue instead of the conserved phenylalanine or tryptophan, so this is likely a read error. The chain recombines TRBV6-2 or TRBV6-3 with TRBJ2-7; D unclear. V lost 7 bases, J lost 4 bases, and 17 bases lay in between. Germline V lookup: CDR1 MNHEY, CDR2 SVGEGT. There are 14 residues in the CDR3. Here the CDR3 DNA reads TGTGCCAGCAACACCCATCTGACCTCTTACGAGCAGTACCTC. This sequence encodes CASNTHLTSYEQYL.

This clonotype has just a few counts. J is TRBJ2-7 and V is TRBV9, with D perhaps TRBD2 (6 bases). Germline CDR1 SGDLS, CDR2 YYNGEE. Trimming stripped 0 bases from V and 0 bases from J, with 10 bases between. This CDR3 comprises 15 residues. The CDR3 nucleotides are TGTGCCAGCAGCGTAGGTGGTAGCGGCTCCTACGAGCAGTACTTC. As protein: CASSVGGSGSYEQYF.

The table lists this clonotype with a few counts. The rearrangement uses TRBV29-1 and TRBJ2-7, with D uncertain. The germline V gene has CDR1 SQVTM and CDR2 ANQGSEA. V lost 5 bases to trimming and J lost 0 bases, with 8 bases between them. The length of the CDR3 is 12 residues. CDR3 sequence reads: CSVTATSYEQYF. The DNA for the CDR3 is TGCAGCGTTACAGCCACCTCCTACGAGCAGTACTTC.

This clonotype appeared a few times. Written as DNA, the CDR3 is TGCGCCAGCAGCCAGCTAGCGGGAGGGAAGTACGAGCAGTACTTC. It specifies CASSQLAGGKYEQYF. The genes are TRBV4-1 and TRBJ2-7; 12 bases agree with TRBD2. CDR3 size: 15 residues. CDR1 MGHRA and CDR2 YSYEKL come from the germline V gene. The J segment lost 4 bases and the V segment lost 3 bases, leaving 4 bases of the junction unmatched.

This chain links TRBV14 with TRBJ2-2; 8 bases map to TRBD2. CDR3 length: 16 amino acids. V dropped 4 bases and J dropped 4; count of bases not matched to a gene: 8. Germline CDR1 is SGHDN and CDR2 is FVKESK. The CDR3 reads CASSPLAGLSTGELFF. The CDR3 nucleotides read TGTGCCAGCAGCCCGTTAGCGGGGCTAAGCACCGGGGAGCTGTTTTTT.